Sequencing of this T cell receptor (beta chain) was carried out in a study of blood T cell repertoires in COVID-19. Across the study: Collection of acute and convalescent COVID-19 samples took place in the United States, Italy and Spain. Sources were T cells, B-cell-depleted T cells, or PBMCs; the material itself was cDNA or gDNA.

The authors' processing: For nucleated cells, counts were estimated from reference gene primer amplification. Assay used: immunoSEQ multiplex PCR; TCRdb lists only in-frame clones, some missing. The DNA gave D and trimming, while V, J and clone size come from that table. Of 150,000 to 200,000 clones in the sample, 82% were seen once. Followed longitudinally, the Seattle patients had been enrolled during active infection. The CDR3 is 17 amino acids. Germline CDR1 and CDR2: SEHNR and FQNEAQ (reference sequence). J lost 3 bases, V lost 5 bases, and 5 bases had no gene match. The receptor's source is a woman aged 55-70 years with COVID-19, enrolled during active disease. Sequenced input: peripheral blood. The chain has TRBV7-9 and TRBJ2-3, with 16 bases identical to TRBD2. The CDR3 region has the DNA TGTGCCAGCAGCCCGGGACTAGCGGGAGGGCCGACAGATACGCAGTATTTT. It translates to CASSPGLAGGPTDTQYF.